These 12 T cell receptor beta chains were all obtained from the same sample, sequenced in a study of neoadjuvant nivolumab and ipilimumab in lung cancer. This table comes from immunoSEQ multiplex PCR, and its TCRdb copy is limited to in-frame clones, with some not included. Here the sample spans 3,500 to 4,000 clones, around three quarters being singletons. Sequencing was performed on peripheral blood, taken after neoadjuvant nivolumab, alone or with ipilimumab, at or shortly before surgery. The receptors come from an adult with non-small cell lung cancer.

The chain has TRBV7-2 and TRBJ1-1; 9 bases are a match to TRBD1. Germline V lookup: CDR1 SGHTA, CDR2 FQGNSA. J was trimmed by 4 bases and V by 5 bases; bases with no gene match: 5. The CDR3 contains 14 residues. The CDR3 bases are TGTGCCAGCAGCAGGGACAGGGAGGGCACTGAAGCTTTCTTT. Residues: CASSRDREGTEAFF. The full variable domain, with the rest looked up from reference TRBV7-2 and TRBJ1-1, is GAGVSQSPSNKVTEKGKDVELRCDPISGHTALYWYRQSLGQGLEFLIYFQGNSAPDKSGLPSDRFSAERTGGSVSTLTIQRTQQEDSAVYLCASSRDREGTEAFFGQGTRLTVV.

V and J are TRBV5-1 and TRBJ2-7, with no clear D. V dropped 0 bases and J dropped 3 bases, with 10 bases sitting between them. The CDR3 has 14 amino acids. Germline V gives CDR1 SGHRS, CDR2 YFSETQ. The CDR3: CASSLGVGLYEQYF. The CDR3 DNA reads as TGCGCCAGCAGCTTGGGCGTGGGTCTCTACGAGCAGTACTTC.

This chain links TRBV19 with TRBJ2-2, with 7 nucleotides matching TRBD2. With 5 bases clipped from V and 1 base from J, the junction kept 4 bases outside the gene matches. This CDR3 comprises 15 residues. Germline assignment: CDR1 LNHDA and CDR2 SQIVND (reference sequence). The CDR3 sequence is CASSGPGGNTGELFF. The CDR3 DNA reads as TGTGCCAGTAGTGGCCCGGGAGGGAACACCGGGGAGCTGTTTTTT. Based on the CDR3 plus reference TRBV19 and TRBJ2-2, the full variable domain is DGGITQSPKYLFRKEGQNVTLSCEQNLNHDAMYWYRQDPGQGLRLIYYSQIVNDFQKGDIAEGYSVSREKKESFPLTVTSAQKNPTAFYLCASSGPGGNTGELFFGEGSRLTVL.

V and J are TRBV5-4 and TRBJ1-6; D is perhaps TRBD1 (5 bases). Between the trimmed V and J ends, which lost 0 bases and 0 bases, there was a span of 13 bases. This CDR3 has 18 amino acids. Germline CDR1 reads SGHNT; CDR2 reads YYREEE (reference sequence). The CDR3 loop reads CASSLVQGKNSYNSPLHF. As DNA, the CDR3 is TGTGCCAGCAGCTTGGTGCAGGGCAAAAACTCCTATAATTCACCCCTCCACTTT.

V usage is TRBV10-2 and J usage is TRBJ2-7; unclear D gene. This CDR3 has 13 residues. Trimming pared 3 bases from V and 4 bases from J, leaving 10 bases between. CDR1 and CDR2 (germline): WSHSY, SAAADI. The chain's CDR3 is CASSDLVIYEQYF. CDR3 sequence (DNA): TGCGCCAGCAGTGATCTAGTGATATACGAGCAGTACTTC.

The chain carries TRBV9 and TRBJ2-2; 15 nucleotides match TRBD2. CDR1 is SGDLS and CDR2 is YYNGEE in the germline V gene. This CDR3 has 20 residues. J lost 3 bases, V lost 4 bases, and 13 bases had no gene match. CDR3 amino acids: CASSSSWTSGRVLDTGELFF. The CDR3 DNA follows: TGTGCCAGCAGCTCCAGTTGGACTAGCGGGAGGGTCCTGGACACCGGGGAGCTGTTTTTT. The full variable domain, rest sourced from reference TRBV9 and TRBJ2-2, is DSGVTQTPKHLITATGQRVTLRCSPRSGDLSVYWYQQSLDQGLQFLIQYYNGEERAKGNILERFSAQQFPDLHSELNLSSLELGDSALYFCASSSSWTSGRVLDTGELFFGEGSRLTVL.

CDR3 in amino acids: CASLLGQGGTEAFF. In DNA, the CDR3 is TGTGCCAGCCTACTAGGGCAGGGTGGGACTGAAGCTTTCTTT. V gene TRBV7-2 combines with J gene TRBJ1-1, with D possibly matching TRBD1 (5 bases). Trimming removed 8 bases from V and 5 bases from J, with 18 bases in between. The CDR3 has 14 residues. Germline values: CDR1 SGHTA, CDR2 FQGNSA.

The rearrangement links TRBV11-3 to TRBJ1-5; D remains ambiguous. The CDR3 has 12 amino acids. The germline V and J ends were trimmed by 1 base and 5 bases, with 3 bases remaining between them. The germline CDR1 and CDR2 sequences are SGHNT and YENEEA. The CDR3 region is CASSLVDQPQHF. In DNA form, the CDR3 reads TGTGCCAGCAGCTTAGTTGATCAGCCCCAGCATTTT.

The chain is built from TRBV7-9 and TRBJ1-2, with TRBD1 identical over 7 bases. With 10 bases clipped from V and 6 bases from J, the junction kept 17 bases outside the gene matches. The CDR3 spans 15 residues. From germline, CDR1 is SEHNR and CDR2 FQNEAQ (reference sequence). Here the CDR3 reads CATWDFQQGIDGYTF. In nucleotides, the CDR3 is TGTGCCACTTGGGACTTTCAACAGGGGATTGATGGCTACACCTTC.

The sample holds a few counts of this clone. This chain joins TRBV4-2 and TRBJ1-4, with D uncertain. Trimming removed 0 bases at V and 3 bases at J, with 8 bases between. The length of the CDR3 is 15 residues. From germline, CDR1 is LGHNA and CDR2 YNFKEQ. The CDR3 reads CASSQESMSNEKLFF. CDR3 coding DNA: TGTGCCAGCAGCCAAGAATCGATGTCTAATGAAAAACTGTTTTTT.

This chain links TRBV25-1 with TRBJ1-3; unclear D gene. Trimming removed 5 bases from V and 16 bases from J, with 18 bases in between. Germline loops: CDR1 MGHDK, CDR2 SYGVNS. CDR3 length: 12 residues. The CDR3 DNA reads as TGTGCCAGCAGTTTGATGGCTTTTGGCCCTTATTTT. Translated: CASSLMAFGPYF. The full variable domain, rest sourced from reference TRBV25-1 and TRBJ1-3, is EADIYQTPRYLVIGTGKKITLECSQTMGHDKMYWYQQDPGMELHLIHYSYGVNSTEKGDLSSESTVSRIRTEHFPLTLESARPSHTSQYLCASSLMAFGPYFGEGSWLTVV.

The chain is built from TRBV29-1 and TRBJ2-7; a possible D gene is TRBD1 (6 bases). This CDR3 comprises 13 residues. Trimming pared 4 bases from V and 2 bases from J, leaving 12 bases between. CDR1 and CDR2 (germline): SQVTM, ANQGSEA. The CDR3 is CSVGRQDTYEQYF. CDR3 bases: TGCAGCGTTGGACGACAGGACACCTACGAGCAGTACTTC.